The 5 T cell receptor beta chains below were found in one sample sequenced in a study of shared clonotypes between healthy human individuals. Assay used: immunoSEQ multiplex PCR; TCRdb lists only in-frame clones, some missing. The sample shows hundreds of thousands of clones, 70% to 80% of them seen only once. Sequenced material: PBMCs. The source of these receptors is a woman aged 35 to 49 in good health. Some clones in this sample may be carry-over from other donors' samples.

V is TRBV18 and J is TRBJ2-1, with unresolved D. CDR1 and CDR2 from the germline V gene are KGHSH and LQKENI. Trimming stripped 0 bases from V and 0 bases from J, with 6 bases between. This CDR3 is 15 amino acids long. The CDR3 DNA reads TGTGCCAGCTCACCACCTTTTGGCTCCTACAATGAGCAGTTCTTC. Translation: CASSPPFGSYNEQFF.

The rearrangement uses TRBV12-5 and TRBJ2-1; 10 bases agree with TRBD1. Germline V gene sequence: CDR1 LGHNT, CDR2 FRNRAP. Trimming took 8 bases from V and 3 from J; bases not matched to a gene: 7. This CDR3 is 15 amino acids long. CDR3 coding DNA: TGTGCTAGTTGGGACAGGGGATTGTTCTACAATGAGCAGTTCTTC. The encoded protein is CASWDRGLFYNEQFF.

This chain uses TRBV10-3 with TRBJ2-7; possible D gene TRBD2, 6 bases. The CDR3 length is 13 residues. Deletions cut 3 bases from V and 6 bases from J, with 12 bases between. Germline V lookup: CDR1 ENHRY, CDR2 SYGVKD. CDR3 residues: CAISETGLFEQYF. CDR3 coding DNA: TGTGCCATCAGTGAAACGGGACTTTTCGAGCAGTACTTC.

This clone was seen repeatedly, ten times or more. The chain has TRBV7-3 and TRBJ2-3; D is tentatively TRBD1 or TRBD2 (5 bases each). Germline V gives CDR1 SGHTA, CDR2 FQGTGA. The V end lost 5 bases, the J end lost 0 bases, and 12 bases lay between the germline ends. The CDR3 sequence is 15 residues long. CDR3 sequence (DNA): TGTGCCAGCAGCAGAGGGACGGCTAGCACAGATACGCAGTATTTT. Protein sequence: CASSRGTASTDTQYF.

The CDR3 DNA reads TGTGCCAGCAGCTTAGATGGCAGTGAGCAGTTCTTC. Encoded protein: CASSLDGSEQFF. V and J are TRBV7-9 and TRBJ2-1; no clear D gene. Germline V gives CDR1 SEHNR, CDR2 FQNEAQ (reference sequence). V lost 1 base to trimming and J lost 9 bases, with 7 bases between them. The CDR3 has 12 residues.